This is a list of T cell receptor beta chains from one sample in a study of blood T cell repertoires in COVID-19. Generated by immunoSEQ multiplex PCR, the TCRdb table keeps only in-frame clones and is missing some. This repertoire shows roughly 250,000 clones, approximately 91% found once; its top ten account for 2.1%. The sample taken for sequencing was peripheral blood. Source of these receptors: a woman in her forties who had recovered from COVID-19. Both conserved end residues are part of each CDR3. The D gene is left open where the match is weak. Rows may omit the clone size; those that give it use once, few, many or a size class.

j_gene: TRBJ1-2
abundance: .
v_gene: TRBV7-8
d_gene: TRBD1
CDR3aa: CASSLVDRGAYGYTF
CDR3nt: TGTGCCAGCAGCTTAGTCGACAGGGGGGCATATGGCTACACCTTC

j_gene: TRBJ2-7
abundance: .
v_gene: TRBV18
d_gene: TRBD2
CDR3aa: CASSPSRAGGSYEQYF
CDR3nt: TGTGCCAGCTCACCATCGAGGGCGGGGGGGTCCTACGAGCAGTACTTC

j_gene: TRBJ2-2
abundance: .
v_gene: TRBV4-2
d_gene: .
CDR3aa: CASSHPTLGTQTGELFF
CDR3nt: TGTGCCAGCAGCCACCCAACCCTCGGGACACAGACCGGGGAGCTGTTTTTT

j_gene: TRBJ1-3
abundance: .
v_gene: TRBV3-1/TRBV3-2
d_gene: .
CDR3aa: CASRPESPPGSSGNTIYF
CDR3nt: TGTGCCAGCAGGCCTGAATCCCCCCCAGGCAGCTCTGGAAACACCATATATTTT

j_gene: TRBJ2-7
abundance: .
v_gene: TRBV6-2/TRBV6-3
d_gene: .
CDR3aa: CASSSPNSYEQYF
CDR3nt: TGTGCCAGCAGTTCCCCTAATTCCTACGAGCAGTACTTC

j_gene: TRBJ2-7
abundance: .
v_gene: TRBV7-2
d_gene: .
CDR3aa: CASSSTAASYEQYF
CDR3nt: TGTGCCAGCAGCTCGACGGCGGCCTCCTACGAGCAGTACTTC

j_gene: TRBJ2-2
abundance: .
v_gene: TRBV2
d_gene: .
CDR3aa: CASSEEKGRAPGTGELFF
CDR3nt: TGTGCCAGCAGTGAAGAAAAGGGGCGAGCCCCAGGCACCGGGGAGCTGTTTTTT

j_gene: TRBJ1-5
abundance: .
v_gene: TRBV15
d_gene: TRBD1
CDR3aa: CATSNRDSQPQHF
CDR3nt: TGTGCCACCAGCAACAGGGACAGTCAGCCCCAGCATTTT

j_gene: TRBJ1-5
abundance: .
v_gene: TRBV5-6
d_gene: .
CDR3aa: CASSFGGEQPQHF
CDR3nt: TGTGCCAGCAGCTTCGGGGGGGAACAGCCCCAGCATTTT

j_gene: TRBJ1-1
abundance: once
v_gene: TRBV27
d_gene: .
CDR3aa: CASSSRGSTEAFF
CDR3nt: TGTGCCAGCAGTTCTCGGGGGAGCACTGAAGCTTTCTTT

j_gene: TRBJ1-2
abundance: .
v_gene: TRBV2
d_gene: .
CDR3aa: CASSVEAANYGYTF
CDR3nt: TGTGCCAGCAGTGTGGAGGCAGCTAACTATGGCTACACCTTC

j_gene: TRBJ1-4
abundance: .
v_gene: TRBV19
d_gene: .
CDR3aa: CASLPDEREKLFF
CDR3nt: TGTGCCAGCTTGCCTGACGAGCGTGAAAAACTGTTTTTT

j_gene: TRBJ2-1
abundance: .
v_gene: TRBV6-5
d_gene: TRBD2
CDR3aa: CASSYSSRGGNEQFF
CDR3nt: TGTGCCAGCAGTTACTCGTCGCGGGGGGGCAATGAGCAGTTCTTC

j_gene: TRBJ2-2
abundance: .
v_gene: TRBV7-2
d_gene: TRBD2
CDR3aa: CASSSTSGNTGELFF
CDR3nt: TGTGCCAGCAGCTCGACTAGCGGGAACACCGGGGAGCTGTTTTTT

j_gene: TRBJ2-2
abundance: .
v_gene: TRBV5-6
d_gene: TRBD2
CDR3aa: CASGEGKTSGNTGELFF
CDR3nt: TGTGCCAGCGGAGAAGGAAAGACTAGCGGGAACACCGGGGAGCTGTTTTTT

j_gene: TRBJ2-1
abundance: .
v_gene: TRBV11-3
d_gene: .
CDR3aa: CASSSNRDLRNEQFF
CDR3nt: TGTGCCAGCAGCTCGAACCGGGATCTGCGGAATGAGCAGTTCTTC